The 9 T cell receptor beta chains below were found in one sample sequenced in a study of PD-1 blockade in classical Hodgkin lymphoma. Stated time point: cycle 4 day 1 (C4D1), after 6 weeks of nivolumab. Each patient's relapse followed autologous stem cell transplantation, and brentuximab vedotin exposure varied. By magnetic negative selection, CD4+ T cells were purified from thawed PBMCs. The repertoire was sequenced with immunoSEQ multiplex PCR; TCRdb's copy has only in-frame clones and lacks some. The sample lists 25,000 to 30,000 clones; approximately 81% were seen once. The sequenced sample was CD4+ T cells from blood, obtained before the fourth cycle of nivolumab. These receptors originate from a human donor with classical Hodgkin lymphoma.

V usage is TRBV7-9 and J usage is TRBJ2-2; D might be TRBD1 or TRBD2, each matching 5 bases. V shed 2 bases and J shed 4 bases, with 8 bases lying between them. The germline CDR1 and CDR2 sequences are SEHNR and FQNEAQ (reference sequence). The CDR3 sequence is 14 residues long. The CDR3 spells CASSLSGTTGELFF. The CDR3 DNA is TGTGCCAGCAGCTTATCCGGGACCACCGGGGAGCTGTTTTTT. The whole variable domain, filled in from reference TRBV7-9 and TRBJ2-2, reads DTGVSQNPRHKITKRGQNVTFRCDPISEHNRLYWYRQTLGQGPEFLTYFQNEAQLEKSRLLSDRFSAERPKGSFSTLEIQRTEQGDSAMYLCASSLSGTTGELFFGEGSRLTVL.

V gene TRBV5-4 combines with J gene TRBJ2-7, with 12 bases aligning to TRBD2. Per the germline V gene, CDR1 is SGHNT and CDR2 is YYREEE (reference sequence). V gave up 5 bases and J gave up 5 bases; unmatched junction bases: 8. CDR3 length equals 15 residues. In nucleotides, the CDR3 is TGTGCCAGCAGTTCTAGCGGGGGGGTGTTCAACGAGCAGTACTTC. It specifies CASSSSGGVFNEQYF. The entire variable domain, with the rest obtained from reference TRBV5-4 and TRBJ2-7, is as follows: ETGVTQSPTHLIKTRGQQVTLRCSSQSGHNTVSWYQQALGQGPQFIFQYYREEENGRGNFPPRFSGLQFPNYSSELNVNALELDDSALYLCASSSSGGVFNEQYFGPGTRLTVT.

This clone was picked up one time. The CDR3 loop is CASSLEQGVSDTQYF. CDR3 in DNA: TGTGCCAGCAGCTTGGAGCAGGGGGTCTCAGATACGCAGTATTTT. The V and J genes are TRBV5-8 and TRBJ2-3; 7 positions agree with TRBD1. The CDR3 length is 15 residues. V was clipped by 0 bases and J by 4 bases; unmatched bases: 5. Germline loops: CDR1 SGHTS, CDR2 YDEGEE.

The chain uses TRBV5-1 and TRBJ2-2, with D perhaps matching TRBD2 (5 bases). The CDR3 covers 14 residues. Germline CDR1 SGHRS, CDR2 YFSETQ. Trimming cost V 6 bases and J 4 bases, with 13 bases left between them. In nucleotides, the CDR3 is TGCGCCAGCACCGCGGTTACTAGCACCGGGGAGCTGTTTTTT. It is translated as CASTAVTSTGELFF.

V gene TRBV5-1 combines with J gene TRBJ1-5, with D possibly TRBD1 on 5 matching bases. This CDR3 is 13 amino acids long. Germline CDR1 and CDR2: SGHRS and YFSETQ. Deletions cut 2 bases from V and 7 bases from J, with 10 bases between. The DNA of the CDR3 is TGCGCCAGCAGCTTCGAAGGGGCCCAGCCCCAGCATTTT. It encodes CASSFEGAQPQHF.

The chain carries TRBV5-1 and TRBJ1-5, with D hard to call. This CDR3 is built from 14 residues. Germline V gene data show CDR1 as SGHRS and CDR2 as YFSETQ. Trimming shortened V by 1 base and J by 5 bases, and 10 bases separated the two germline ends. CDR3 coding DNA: TGCGCCAGCAGCTTGATCCCGGGAGATCAGCCCCAGCATTTT. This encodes CASSLIPGDQPQHF. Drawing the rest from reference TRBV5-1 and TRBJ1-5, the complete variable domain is KAGVTQTPRYLIKTRGQQVTLSCSPISGHRSVSWYQQTPGQGLQFLFEYFSETQRNKGNFPGRFSGRQFSNSRSEMNVSTLELGDSALYLCASSLIPGDQPQHFGDGTRLSIL.

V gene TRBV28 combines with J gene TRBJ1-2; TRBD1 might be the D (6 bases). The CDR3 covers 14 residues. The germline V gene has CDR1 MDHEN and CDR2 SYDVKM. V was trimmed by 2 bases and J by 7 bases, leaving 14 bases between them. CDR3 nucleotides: TGTGCCAGCAGTTTAGGGCAGGGGTCTCGTGGCTACACCTTC. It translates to CASSLGQGSRGYTF.

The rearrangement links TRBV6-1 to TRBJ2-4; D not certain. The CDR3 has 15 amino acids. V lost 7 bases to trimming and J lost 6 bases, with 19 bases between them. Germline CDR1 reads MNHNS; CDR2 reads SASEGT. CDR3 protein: CASTRGRSMGNIQYF. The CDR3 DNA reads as TGTGCCAGCACCCGAGGACGTTCTATGGGAAACATTCAGTACTTC.

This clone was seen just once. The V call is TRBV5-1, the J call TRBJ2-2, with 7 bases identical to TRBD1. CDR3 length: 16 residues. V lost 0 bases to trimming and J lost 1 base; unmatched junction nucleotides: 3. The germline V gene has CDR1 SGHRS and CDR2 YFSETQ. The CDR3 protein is CASSLARTGNTGELFF. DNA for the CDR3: TGCGCCAGCAGCTTGGCCAGGACAGGGAACACCGGGGAGCTGTTTTTT.